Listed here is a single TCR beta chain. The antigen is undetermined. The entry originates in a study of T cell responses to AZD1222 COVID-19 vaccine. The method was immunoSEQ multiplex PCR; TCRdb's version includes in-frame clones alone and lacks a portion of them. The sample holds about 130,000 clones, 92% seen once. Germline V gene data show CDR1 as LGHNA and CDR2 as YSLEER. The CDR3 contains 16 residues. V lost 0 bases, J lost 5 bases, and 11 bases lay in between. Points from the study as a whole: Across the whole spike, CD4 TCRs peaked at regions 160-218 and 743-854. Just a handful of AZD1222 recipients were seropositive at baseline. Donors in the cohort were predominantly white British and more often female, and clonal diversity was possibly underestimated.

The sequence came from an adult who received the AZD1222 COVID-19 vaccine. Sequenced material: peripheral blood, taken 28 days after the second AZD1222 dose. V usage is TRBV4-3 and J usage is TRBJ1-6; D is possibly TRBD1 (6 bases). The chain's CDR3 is CASSQDLGADNSPLHF. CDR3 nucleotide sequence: TGCGCCAGCAGCCAAGATCTGGGGGCAGATAATTCACCCCTCCACTTT.